The 26 T cell receptor beta chains below were found in one sample sequenced in a study of blood T cell repertoires in COVID-19. Here immunoSEQ multiplex PCR was the method, and the copy in TCRdb shows in-frame clones only, minus some. The sample yields about 63,000 clones, approximately 79% seen once. Source material: peripheral blood. These receptors all stem from a human donor in a cohort sampled during active COVID-19.

CDR3 in amino acids: CASSHLSTGRRNQPQHF. The CDR3 nucleotides read TGCGCCAGCAGCCATCTCTCGACAGGGAGGCGCAATCAGCCCCAGCATTTT. The rearrangement joins TRBV4-1 to TRBJ1-5; 7 nucleotides match TRBD1. This CDR3 is built from 17 residues. V lost 3 bases, J lost 2 bases, and 10 bases stayed unmatched. Germline V gene lookup returns CDR1 MGHRA and CDR2 YSYEKL.

The V and J genes are TRBV28 and TRBJ2-7; 7 bases match TRBD1. This CDR3 comprises 13 residues. V was pared by 9 bases and J by 0 bases, with 5 bases of the junction left unmatched. Germline CDR1 MDHEN, CDR2 SYDVKM. The CDR3 nucleotides are TGTGCCAGTTCTAGGACAGGCTCCTACGAGCAGTACTTC. It yields the protein CASSRTGSYEQYF.

This clone appeared a few times. This chain joins TRBV29-1 and TRBJ1-1, with D possibly matching TRBD1 (5 bases). Germline CDR1 and CDR2: SQVTM and ANQGSEA. The CDR3 runs 12 residues. V was pared by 4 bases and J by 9 bases, with 15 bases between. Written as DNA, the CDR3 is TGCAGCGTTGTGGGGCAGGGCGGCAAAGCTTTCTTT. Encoded protein: CSVVGQGGKAFF.

The chain combines TRBV28 with TRBJ2-6; 10 nucleotides line up with TRBD2. CDR1 MDHEN and CDR2 SYDVKM come from the germline V gene. This CDR3 is 17 amino acids long. The junction had 5 bases not matched to a gene; V was cut back by 6 bases and J by 0 bases. DNA of the CDR3: TGTGCCAGCAGAAAACTAGCGGGGCGCTCTGGGGCCAACGTCCTGACTTTC. Residues: CASRKLAGRSGANVLTF.

This clone was seen just once. This chain links TRBV27 with TRBJ1-1; D may be TRBD1 (5 bases). Trimming removed 6 bases from V and 11 bases from J, with 25 bases in between. This CDR3 has 15 residues. The germline CDR1 and CDR2 sequences are MNHEY and SMNVEV (reference sequence). The CDR3 nucleotides are TGTGCCAGCAGCCCCTTTGTCAGGGAACTCCAGATGGCTTTCTTT. Its protein product is CASSPFVRELQMAFF.

This chain connects TRBV27 to TRBJ2-7, with 9 bases matching TRBD2. CDR3 size: 15 residues. Losses at the gene ends were 6 bases for V and 0 bases for J; bases not matched to a gene: 6. Germline assignment: CDR1 MNHEY and CDR2 SMNVEV (reference sequence). CDR3 sequence (DNA): TGTGCCAGCAGCCCCCTAGCGGGAAGCTCCTACGAGCAGTACTTC. Its protein is CASSPLAGSSYEQYF.

V and J are TRBV6-6 and TRBJ1-5, with unresolved D. This CDR3 has 14 amino acids. V lost 3 bases to trimming and J lost 4 bases, with 10 bases between them. The germline V gene has CDR1 MNHNY and CDR2 SVGAGI (reference sequence). This CDR3 reads CASSYQRLNQPQHF. The CDR3 DNA follows: TGTGCCAGCAGTTATCAGCGTTTGAATCAGCCCCAGCATTTT.

The chain uses TRBV6-5 and TRBJ1-5; 7 nucleotides align to TRBD1. Germline loops: CDR1 MNHEY, CDR2 SVGAGI. Trimming at V came to 7 bases and at J to 1 base, leaving 4 bases not matched to a gene. The CDR3 runs to 14 residues. The CDR3 loop reads CASNPTGSNQPQHF. The DNA for the CDR3 is TGTGCCAGCAATCCGACAGGGAGCAATCAGCCCCAGCATTTT.

This clone was detected only a few times. Other DNA sequences in the same sample also yield this CDR3. The chain couples TRBV3-1 (or the pseudogene TRBV3-2) to TRBJ2-2; the D is unclear. V shed 8 bases and J shed 5 bases, with 6 bases lying between them. Per germline, CDR1 LGHDT and CDR2 YNNKEL (reference sequence). This CDR3 is 11 amino acids long. In DNA, the CDR3 is TGTGCCAGCTCTCTAACCGGGGAGCTGTTTTTT. This sequence encodes CASSLTGELFF.

The J gene is TRBJ2-2, the V gene TRBV30, with a possible D match to TRBD2 (5 bases). CDR1 is GTSNPN and CDR2 is SVGIG in the germline V gene (reference sequence). This CDR3 spans 11 amino acids. V gave up 5 bases and J gave up 5 bases, with 6 bases separating them. CDR3 sequence reads: CAWGETGELFF. The CDR3 region has the DNA TGTGCCTGGGGGGAGACCGGGGAGCTGTTTTTT.

The V call is TRBV14, the J call TRBJ2-7; 7 nucleotides match TRBD1. The germline CDR1 and CDR2 sequences are SGHDN and FVKESK. V gave up 4 bases and J gave up 1 base; unmatched junction bases: 7. The CDR3 runs 15 residues. CDR3 residues: CASSLQGLGSYEQYF. DNA for the CDR3: TGTGCCAGCAGCCTACAGGGGTTGGGGTCCTACGAGCAGTACTTC.

The rearrangement links TRBV11-3 to TRBJ1-4; D is unresolved. V was shortened by 7 bases and J by 8 bases, with 17 bases between the two germline ends. Looked up from germline, CDR1 is SGHNT and CDR2 is YENEEA. The CDR3 totals 14 residues. For the CDR3, the DNA is TGTGCCAGCACCTGTCGAAAAGCGAGGGAAAAACTGTTTTTT. Translation: CASTCRKAREKLFF.

The CDR3 loop is CAWTRGLAGDTQYF. CDR3 in DNA: TGTGCCTGGACCCGCGGACTCGCCGGAGATACGCAGTATTTT. The chain couples TRBV30 to TRBJ2-3; D possibly corresponds to TRBD2 (5 bases). V was pared by 4 bases and J by 5 bases, with 16 bases between. Germline V gene data show CDR1 as GTSNPN and CDR2 as SVGIG (reference sequence). CDR3 length: 14 residues.

The chain couples TRBV13 to TRBJ2-2, with no clear D. Trimming pared 4 bases from V and 6 bases from J, leaving 6 bases between. This CDR3 has 12 residues. Germline loops: CDR1 PRHDT, CDR2 FYEKMQ (reference sequence). This chain's CDR3 is CASSSGAGELFF. CDR3 DNA sequence: TGTGCCAGCAGCTCCGGAGCCGGGGAGCTGTTTTTT.

The rearrangement uses TRBV20-1 and TRBJ2-7, with 9 bases identical to TRBD2. Germline CDR1 and CDR2: DFQATT and SNEGSKA (reference sequence). Unmatched junction bases numbered 15, after V lost 3 bases and J lost 9 bases. There are 15 residues in the CDR3. CDR3 protein: CSASPNSGGAIGQYF. The CDR3 nucleotides are TGCAGTGCTAGTCCCAATAGCGGGGGTGCCATCGGGCAGTACTTC.

The chain carries TRBV6-6 and TRBJ2-7; 8 nucleotides align to TRBD1. The J segment lost 1 base and the V segment lost 5 bases, leaving 4 bases of the junction unmatched. The CDR3 has 14 residues. Germline V gives CDR1 MNHNY, CDR2 SVGAGI (reference sequence). This chain's CDR3 is CASSHRQGSYEQYF. The CDR3 bases are TGTGCCAGCAGTCACCGACAGGGGTCCTACGAGCAGTACTTC.

The chain couples TRBV19 to TRBJ1-5; D uncertain. CDR3 length equals 14 residues. The V gene lost 7 bases and the J gene lost 7 bases, with 17 bases spanning the gap. The germline V gene encodes CDR1 LNHDA and CDR2 SQIVND (reference sequence). CDR3 loop: CASNVGVVVQPQHF. Written as DNA, the CDR3 is TGTGCCAGTAATGTGGGAGTAGTAGTGCAGCCCCAGCATTTT. Full variable domain (rest looked up from reference TRBV19 and TRBJ1-5): DGGITQSPKYLFRKEGQNVTLSCEQNLNHDAMYWYRQDPGQGLRLIYYSQIVNDFQKGDIAEGYSVSREKKESFPLTVTSAQKNPTAFYLCASNVGVVVQPQHFGDGTRLSIL.

The gene calls are TRBV5-8 and TRBJ2-2, with D possibly being TRBD1 (6 bases). The CDR3 runs to 13 residues. The germline V gene encodes CDR1 SGHTS and CDR2 YDEGEE. V lost 4 bases to trimming and J lost 5 bases, with 9 bases between them. The CDR3 nucleotides are TGTGCCAGCAGCGTCAGGGGAACCGGGGAGCTGTTTTTT. Amino acids: CASSVRGTGELFF.

The chain is built from TRBV28 and TRBJ1-2; TRBD1 matches at 7 bases. Germline V gene data show CDR1 as MDHEN and CDR2 as SYDVKM. V gave up 0 bases and J gave up 8 bases; unmatched junction bases: 6. This CDR3 region has 14 residues. Written as DNA, the CDR3 is TGTGCCAGCAGTTTATGGGTCAGGGGGGCCGGCTACACCTTC. As protein: CASSLWVRGAGYTF.

The chain carries TRBV27 and TRBJ1-2, with 7 bases aligning to TRBD1. V shed 2 bases, J shed 7 bases, and the junction held 16 bases outside the gene matches. The CDR3 spans 17 residues. Germline V gives CDR1 MNHEY, CDR2 SMNVEV (reference sequence). The chain's CDR3 is CASSLSSRTGLSSGYTF. CDR3 coding DNA: TGTGCCAGCAGTTTAAGTAGCCGGACAGGCCTAAGTAGTGGCTACACCTTC.

This chain connects TRBV19 to TRBJ2-7, with D possibly matching TRBD2 (5 bases). V was pared by 8 bases and J by 2 bases, with 16 bases between. Germline CDR1 LNHDA, CDR2 SQIVND (reference sequence). The CDR3 contains 14 residues. CDR3 DNA sequence: TGTGCCAGTTTTGACGGGGAAAAGACCTACGAGCAGTACTTC. The encoded protein is CASFDGEKTYEQYF.

This clone was found once. The chain uses TRBV6-5 and TRBJ1-5; a possible D gene is TRBD1 (5 bases). CDR1 and CDR2 from the germline V gene are MNHEY and SVGAGI. The CDR3 loop spans 13 amino acids. Between the trimmed V and J ends, which lost 7 bases and 3 bases, there was a span of 10 bases. DNA for the CDR3: TGTGCCAGCACTCCAGGGCCCAATCAGCCCCAGCATTTT. This translates into CASTPGPNQPQHF.

The genes are TRBV7-2 and TRBJ2-1; D perhaps matches TRBD2 (5 bases). Trimming removed 5 bases from V and 0 bases from J, with 5 bases in between. The CDR3 is made up of 13 amino acids. The V gene's germline CDR1 is SGHTA and CDR2 FQGNSA. The CDR3 nucleotides are TGTGCCAGCAGCCGGGACTCCTACAATGAGCAGTTCTTC. Translated, it gives CASSRDSYNEQFF. Filled out from reference TRBV7-2 and TRBJ2-1, the complete variable domain reads GAGVSQSPSNKVTEKGKDVELRCDPISGHTALYWYRQSLGQGLEFLIYFQGNSAPDKSGLPSDRFSAERTGGSVSTLTIQRTQQEDSAVYLCASSRDSYNEQFFGPGTRLTVL.

This clone was detected once. V and J are TRBV27 and TRBJ1-1; possible D gene TRBD1, 6 bases. The CDR3 is 15 amino acids. The germline V gene has CDR1 MNHEY and CDR2 SMNVEV (reference sequence). The V gene lost 3 bases and the J gene lost 3 bases, with 14 bases spanning the gap. In DNA, the CDR3 is TGTGCCAGCAGTTTCAGGGGAGGGCGGGACACTGAAGCTTTCTTT. Amino acids: CASSFRGGRDTEAFF.

This chain connects TRBV7-2 to TRBJ2-5; tentative D call: TRBD2 (6 bases). In germline, CDR1 is SGHTA, CDR2 FQGNSA. Trimming stripped 1 base from V and 5 bases from J, with 17 bases between. This CDR3 contains 16 residues. This CDR3 is CASSLGLARAGETQYF. As DNA, the CDR3 is TGTGCCAGCAGCTTAGGGCTCGCCCGCGCGGGGGAGACCCAGTACTTC.

The genes are TRBV30 and TRBJ2-7, with a weak D call TRBD2 (5 bases). The CDR3 has 13 amino acids. V was trimmed by 3 bases and J by 3 bases, leaving 12 bases between them. The V gene's germline CDR1 is GTSNPN and CDR2 SVGIG (reference sequence). In DNA, the CDR3 is TGTGCCTGGAGCGGGAATCAGAACTACGAGCAGTACTTC. Translating it yields CAWSGNQNYEQYF.